This TCR beta chain derives from a study of cytomegalovirus exposure and HLA in healthy donors. Study results and caveats: Rarity held for most TCR sequences, but there were some public TCRs that occurred in many donors. Cytomegalovirus association was listed for 164 TCR beta chains.

With respect to this clone: The antigen is unknown.

Libraries were prepared by immunoSEQ multiplex PCR; TCRdb keeps only in-frame clonotypes and omits some of them. The sample lists a few hundred thousand clones; just over 85% were seen once. Trimming stripped 0 bases from V and 1 base from J, with 10 bases between. The CDR3 extends over 15 amino acids. The chain has TRBV23-1 and TRBJ2-7; D is undetermined. TRBV23-1 is designated an ORF whose function remains uncertain. Specimen: PBMCs. This TCR came from a young woman in good health and CMV-seronegative. In DNA form, the CDR3 reads TGCGCCAGCAGTCAATCCCCCGGCAGGTCCTACGAGCAGTACTTC. Amino acids: CASSQSPGRSYEQYF.